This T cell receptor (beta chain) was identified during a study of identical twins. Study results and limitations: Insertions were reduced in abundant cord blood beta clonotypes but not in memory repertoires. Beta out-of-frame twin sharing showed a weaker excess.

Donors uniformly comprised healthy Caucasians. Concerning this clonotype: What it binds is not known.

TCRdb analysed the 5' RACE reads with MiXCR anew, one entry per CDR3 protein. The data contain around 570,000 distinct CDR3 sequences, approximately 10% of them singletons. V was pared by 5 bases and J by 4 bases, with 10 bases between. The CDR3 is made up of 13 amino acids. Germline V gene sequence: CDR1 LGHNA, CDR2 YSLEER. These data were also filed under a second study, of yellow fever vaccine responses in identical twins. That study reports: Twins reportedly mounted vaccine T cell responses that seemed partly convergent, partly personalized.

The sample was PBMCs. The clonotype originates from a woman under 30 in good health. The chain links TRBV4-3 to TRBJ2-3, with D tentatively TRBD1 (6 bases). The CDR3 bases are TGCGCCAGCAGCTACAGGGCCGCAGATACGCAGTATTTT. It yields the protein CASSYRAADTQYF.